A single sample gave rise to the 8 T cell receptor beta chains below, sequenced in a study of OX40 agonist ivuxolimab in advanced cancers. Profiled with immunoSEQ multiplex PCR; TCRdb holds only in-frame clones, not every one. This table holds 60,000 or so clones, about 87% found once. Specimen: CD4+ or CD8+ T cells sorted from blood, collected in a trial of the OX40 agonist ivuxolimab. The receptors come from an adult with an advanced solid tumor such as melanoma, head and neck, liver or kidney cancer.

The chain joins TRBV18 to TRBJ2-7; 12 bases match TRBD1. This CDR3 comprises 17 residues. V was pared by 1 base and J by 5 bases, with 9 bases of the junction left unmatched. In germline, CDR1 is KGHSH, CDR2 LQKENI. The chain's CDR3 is CASSPRLLGQGANEQYF. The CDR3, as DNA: TGTGCCAGCTCACCACGCCTTCTGGGACAGGGGGCTAACGAGCAGTACTTC.

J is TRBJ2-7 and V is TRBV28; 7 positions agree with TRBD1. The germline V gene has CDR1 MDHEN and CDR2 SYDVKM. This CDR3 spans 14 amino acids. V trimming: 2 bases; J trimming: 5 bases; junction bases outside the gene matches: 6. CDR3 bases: TGTGCCAGCAGTTTACCAGGGGGAGTCCACGAGCAGTACTTC. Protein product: CASSLPGGVHEQYF.

The CDR3 sequence is CASSIDHFGQGMTYEQYF. Here the CDR3 DNA reads TGTGCCAGTAGTATAGATCATTTCGGCCAGGGGATGACCTACGAGCAGTACTTC. The V call is TRBV19, the J call TRBJ2-7; D is possibly TRBD1 (6 bases). The germline CDR1 and CDR2 sequences are LNHDA and SQIVND (reference sequence). There are 18 residues in the CDR3. Trimming took 0 bases from V and 2 from J, leaving 20 bases between them.

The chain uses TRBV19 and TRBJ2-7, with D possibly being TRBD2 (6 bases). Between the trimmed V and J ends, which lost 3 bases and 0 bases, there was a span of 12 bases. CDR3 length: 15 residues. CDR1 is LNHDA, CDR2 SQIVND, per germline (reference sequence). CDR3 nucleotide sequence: TGTGCCAGTAGTATTCCCCGGGGGAGCTCCTACGAGCAGTACTTC. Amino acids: CASSIPRGSSYEQYF.

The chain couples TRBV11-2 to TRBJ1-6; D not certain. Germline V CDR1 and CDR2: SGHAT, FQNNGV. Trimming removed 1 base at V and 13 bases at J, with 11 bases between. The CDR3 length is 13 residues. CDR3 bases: TGTGCCAGCAGCTTAGCACGGACGTCTCCCCTCCACTTT. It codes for CASSLARTSPLHF.

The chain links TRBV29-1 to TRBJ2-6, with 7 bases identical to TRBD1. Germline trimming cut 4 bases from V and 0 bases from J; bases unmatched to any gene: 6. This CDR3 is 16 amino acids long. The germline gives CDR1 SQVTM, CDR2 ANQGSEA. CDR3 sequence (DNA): TGCAGCGTTGCTCCATGGGACAGCTCTGGGGCCAACGTCCTGACTTTC. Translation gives CSVAPWDSSGANVLTF.

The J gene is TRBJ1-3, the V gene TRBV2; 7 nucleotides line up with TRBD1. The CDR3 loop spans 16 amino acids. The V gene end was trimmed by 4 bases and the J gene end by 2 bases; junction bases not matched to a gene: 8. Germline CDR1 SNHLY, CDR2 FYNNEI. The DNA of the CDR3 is TGTGCCAGCAGTGCCCGTTTACAGGGGACTGGAAACACCATATATTTT. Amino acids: CASSARLQGTGNTIYF.

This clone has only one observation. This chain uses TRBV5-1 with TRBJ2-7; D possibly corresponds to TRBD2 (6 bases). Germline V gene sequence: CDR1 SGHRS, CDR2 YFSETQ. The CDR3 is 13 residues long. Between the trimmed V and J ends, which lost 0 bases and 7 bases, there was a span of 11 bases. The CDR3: CASSLGDSREQYF. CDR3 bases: TGCGCCAGCAGCTTGGGGGACTCTCGGGAGCAGTACTTC.